The clone carrying this T cell receptor (beta chain) has more than one count but fewer than ten. Its antigen is not known. The CDR3 is 12 residues long. Per germline, CDR1 MNHNS and CDR2 SASEGT. The V segment lost 5 bases and the J segment 12 bases; nucleotides outside the gene matches: 7. Treatment defined: oral pan-JAK inhibitor, 5-10 mg twice daily. These data are taken from a study of CD8+ T cells in alopecia areata. In the study overall: Treated patients swallowed 5 to 10 mg of oral tofacitinib twice daily. Tofacitinib treatment spanned 6 to 18 months, with 6 months off drug afterward. Study results and limitations: Many expanded lesional clones stayed in scalp and blood while on tofacitinib. Lesional scalp exceeded normal scalp in clonality, especially in alopecia totalis/universalis.

RNA, once extracted, was reverse transcribed into cDNA for use as the sequencing template. The protocol was immunoSEQ multiplex PCR, while the TCRdb copy is restricted to in-frame clones and leaves out a portion. The sample contains 100,000 to 150,000 clones, 61% of which appear only once. This TCR came from a human donor with alopecia areata. The chain links TRBV6-1 to TRBJ2-7; the match to TRBD1 covers 10 bases. Here the sequenced sample was CD4+ T cells sorted from blood, taken at week 4, from a patient treated with tofacitinib. The CDR3 protein is CASSQSGTGVYF. The CDR3 DNA sequence: TGTGCCAGCAGTCAGTCCGGGACAGGGGTGTACTTC.